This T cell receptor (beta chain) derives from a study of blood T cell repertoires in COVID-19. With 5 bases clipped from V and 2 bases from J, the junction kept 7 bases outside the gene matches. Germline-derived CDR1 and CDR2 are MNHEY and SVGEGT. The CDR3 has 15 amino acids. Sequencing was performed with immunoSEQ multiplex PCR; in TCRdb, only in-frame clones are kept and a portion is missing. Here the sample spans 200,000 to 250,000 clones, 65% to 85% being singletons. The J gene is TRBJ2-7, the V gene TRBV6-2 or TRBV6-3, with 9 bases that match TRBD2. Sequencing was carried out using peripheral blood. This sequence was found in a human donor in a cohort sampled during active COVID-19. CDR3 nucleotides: TGTGCCAGCAGTCCGCTAGCGGGGACGGCCTACGAGCAGTACTTC. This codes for CASSPLAGTAYEQYF.